This T cell receptor (beta chain) was sequenced during a study of T cell clusters in autoimmune cytopenias. Study summary: Per sample, median TRB depth was about 52,000 reads, yielding a median about 2,500 distinct clonotypes. Study-wide points: TRB repertoire shifts in secondary cytopenia and chronic lymphocytic leukemia mostly reflected lymphoma, not autoimmunity. No cluster-lack signature appeared between secondary cytopenia and chronic lymphocytic leukemia patients, apparently due to lymphoma masking.

TRB was amplified from around 0.25 ug of peripheral blood genomic DNA per sample. The CDR3 covers 15 residues. Germline values: CDR1 DFQATT, CDR2 SNEGSKA (reference sequence). Frequency places this clonotype as medium-sized. Its target is not known. One tube held mixed TRB-A and TRB-B primer pools for touch-down PCR. After re-calling the multiplex PCR reads, TCRdb lists one entry per CDR3 protein, DNA absent. The sample table sets out roughly 1,000 distinct CDR3 sequences. The sample taken for sequencing was peripheral blood. The TCR was taken from a human donor with an autoimmune cytopenia or autoimmune hepatitis (not recorded which). The rearrangement links TRBV20-1 to TRBJ2-5; the D call from TCRdb, TRBD2, cannot be confirmed without DNA. The CDR3 here is CSASLAGGLQETQYF.